This T cell receptor beta chain was identified in a study of somatic mutations in cytotoxic T cells in rheumatoid arthritis (dated by TCRdb to the late 2010s). Turning to the overall study: A FACSAria II or Sony SH800 was used to flow-sort some V beta antibody-stained T-cell populations at nearly 100% purity, and TCRB sequencing was also done on sorted V beta1+ cells. The median ages of the patient and control groups were essentially identical. The study asked whether expanded CD8+ T-cell clones in newly diagnosed, untreated rheumatoid arthritis carry somatic mutations, and used TCRB deep sequencing to characterize clonality. TCRB deep sequencing was performed for about 70 rheumatoid arthritis patients and 20 or so healthy controls.

As regards this clone: This receptor's antigen is unknown. The record has no base qualities; no much larger clone is one base away.

Sequencing of TCRB CDR3 was done on genomic DNA with the immunoSEQ assay. On the authors' methods: Analyses were restricted to productive TCRB rearrangements. Clonality was expressed as a Shannon entropy-based productive clonality index, with each clone defined by a unique TCRB CDR3 sequence. Repertoire overlap for a pair of samples was computed from each clone's template counts relative to total templates per sample. V-gene usage from TCRB sequencing and V-gene usage measured by flow cytometry were correlated (Spearman r of roughly 0.61). The immuneACCESS repertoire file appears here via TCRdb, limited to in-frame rearrangements. These files lack a portion of the clones; in checked studies, under half of the deficit traces to unresolved V genes, and the cause of the others is not known. The V and J calls and clone size were taken over from that table, and D and trimming were inferred from the DNA. The sample profile shows some 18,000 clones; under 80% of them were found once. In total, the top ten clones hold roughly 5% of the sample.

Healthy controls were around 20 blood donors whose buffy coats were used, with a median age of approximately 58 years (range about 21-75) and around 60% female. On an AutoMACS, CD4+ and CD8+ cells were isolated via positive magnetic bead selection, and their purity was verified by flow cytometry. Peripheral blood mononuclear cells were obtained using density gradient separation with Ficoll-Paque PLUS. Using Nucleospin Tissue or Tissue XS kits, DNA was extracted from CD4-enriched, CD8-enriched or PBMC samples, with quantification by a Qubit 2.0 fluorometer. Overall study results and their limits: Several identical CD8+ TCRB sequences were found in both blood and synovial fluid, and in about an eighth of the roughly 65 patients the largest CD8+ clone exceeded 20% of CD8+ cells. CD8+ T-cell clonality in rheumatoid arthritis patients was not significantly different from that in age-matched healthy controls. In patients, CD8+ clonality rose with age (Spearman r ~ 0.5), which was not the case in healthy controls. It was unknown which antigens the expanded CD8+ clones targeted, and their absence from virus-specific databases did not exclude viral specificity. The slight underrepresentation of TRBV07 in patients was not corrected for multiple comparisons.

Germline trimming amounts to 1 base on V and 4 bases on J, with 6 as the count of junction bases outside the gene matches. Inclusive of the bounding cysteine and phenylalanine, the CDR3 is 16 residues long. Only CDR3 DNA is held: 48 bases, read in frame from base 1. The germline V gene yields SGDLS for CDR1 and YYNGEE for CDR2. This TCR came from a man in his 60s in good health. In this chain, TRBV9 is recombined with TRBJ2-1; 9 nucleotides in the junction match TRBD2. Specimen: CD8+ T cells sorted from blood. This receptor has the CDR3 CASSVKAGGPYNEQFF. The bases read TGTGCCAGCAGCGTAAAGGCGGGAGGGCCATACAATGAGCAGTTCTTC.